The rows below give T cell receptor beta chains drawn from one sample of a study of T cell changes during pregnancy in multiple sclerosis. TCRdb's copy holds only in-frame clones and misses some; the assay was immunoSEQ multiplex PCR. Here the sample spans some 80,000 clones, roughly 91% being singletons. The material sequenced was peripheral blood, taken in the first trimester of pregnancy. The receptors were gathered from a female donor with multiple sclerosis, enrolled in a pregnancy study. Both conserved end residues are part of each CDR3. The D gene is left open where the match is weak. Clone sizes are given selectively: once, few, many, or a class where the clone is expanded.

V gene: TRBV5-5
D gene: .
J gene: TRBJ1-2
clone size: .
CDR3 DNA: TGTGCCAGCAGCTATGTCGGGGGCTACACCTTC
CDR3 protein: CASSYVGGYTF

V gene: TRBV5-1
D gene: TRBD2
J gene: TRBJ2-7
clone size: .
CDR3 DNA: TGCGCCAGCACCTCTGGGGGGCTAGCGGGAGCCTACGAGCAGTACTTC
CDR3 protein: CASTSGGLAGAYEQYF

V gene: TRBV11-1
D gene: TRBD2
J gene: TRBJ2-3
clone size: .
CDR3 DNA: TGTGCCAGCAGCTTTAGCGGGGCTAGCACAGATACGCAGTATTTT
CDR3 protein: CASSFSGASTDTQYF

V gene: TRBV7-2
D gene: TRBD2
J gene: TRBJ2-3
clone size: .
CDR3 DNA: TGTGCCAGCAGCAAGGGACTAGCCGCAGATACGCAGTATTTT
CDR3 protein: CASSKGLAADTQYF

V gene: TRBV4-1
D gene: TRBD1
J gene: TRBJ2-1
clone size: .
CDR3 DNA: TGCGCCAGCAGCCACGGGGACAGGTCCAATGAGCAGTTCTTC
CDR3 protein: CASSHGDRSNEQFF

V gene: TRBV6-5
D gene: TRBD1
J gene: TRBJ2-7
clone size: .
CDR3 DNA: TGTGCCACTATCGGACAGGGTACCTACGAGCAGTACTTC
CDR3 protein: CATIGQGTYEQYF

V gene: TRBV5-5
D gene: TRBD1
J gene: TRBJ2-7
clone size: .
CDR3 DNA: TGTGCCAGCAGCTGGGGGACAGGGTCCTACGAGCAGTACTTC
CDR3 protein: CASSWGTGSYEQYF

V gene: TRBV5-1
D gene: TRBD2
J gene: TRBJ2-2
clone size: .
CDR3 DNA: TGCGCCAGCAGCCCTGGACTAGCGGGAGCCGGGGAGCTGTTTTTT
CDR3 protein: CASSPGLAGAGELFF

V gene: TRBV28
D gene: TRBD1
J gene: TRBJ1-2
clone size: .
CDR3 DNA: TGTGCCAGCAGTGTAACAGGGGCGGGGGGCTACACCTTC
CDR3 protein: CASSVTGAGGYTF

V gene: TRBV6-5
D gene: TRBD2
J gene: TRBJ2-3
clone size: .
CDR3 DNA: TGTGCCAGCAGTCCCGGGGGGAGTACAGATACGCAGTATTTT
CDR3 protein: CASSPGGSTDTQYF

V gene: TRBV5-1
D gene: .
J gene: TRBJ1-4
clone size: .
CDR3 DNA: TGCGCCAGCAGCTTGGTCGCGGGGAGTGAAAAACTGTTTTTT
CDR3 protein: CASSLVAGSEKLFF

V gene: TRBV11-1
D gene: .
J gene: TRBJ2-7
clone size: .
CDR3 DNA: TGTGCCAGCAGCTTACGGGACTTCGGCACCTACGAGCAGTACTTC
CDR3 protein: CASSLRDFGTYEQYF

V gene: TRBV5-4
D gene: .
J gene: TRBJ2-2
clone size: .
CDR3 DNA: TGTGCCAGCAGCCCGGGACTGGGGAACACCGGGGAGCTGTTTTTT
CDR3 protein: CASSPGLGNTGELFF

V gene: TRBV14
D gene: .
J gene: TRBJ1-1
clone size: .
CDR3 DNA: TGTGCCAGCAGCCAAGATAGTCGAGGGAAGACTGAAGCTTTCTTT
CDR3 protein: CASSQDSRGKTEAFF

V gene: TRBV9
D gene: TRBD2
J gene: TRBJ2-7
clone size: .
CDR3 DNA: TGTGCCAGCAGCGTCGGTAGCGGGGGCCCGAGCTCCTACGAGCAGTACTTC
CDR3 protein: CASSVGSGGPSSYEQYF

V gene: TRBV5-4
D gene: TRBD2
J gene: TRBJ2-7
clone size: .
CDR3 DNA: TGTGCCAGCAGCGCAACGGGGGGGGCCTACGAGCAGTACTTC
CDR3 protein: CASSATGGAYEQYF

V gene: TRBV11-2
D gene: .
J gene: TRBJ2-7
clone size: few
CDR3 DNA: TGTGCCAGCAGCTTAGCGCCTAGCCCCGTCTACGAGCAGTACTTC
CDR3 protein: CASSLAPSPVYEQYF

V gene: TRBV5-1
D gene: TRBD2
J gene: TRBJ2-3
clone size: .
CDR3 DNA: TGCGCCAGCAGCCGCCAACTACTAGCGGGAGTCCCGGATACGCAGTATTTT
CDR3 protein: CASSRQLLAGVPDTQYF

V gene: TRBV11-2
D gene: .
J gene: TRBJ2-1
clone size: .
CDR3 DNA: TGTGCCAGCATAGATCCGACCGACTACTACAATGAGCAGTTCTTC
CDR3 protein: CASIDPTDYYNEQFF

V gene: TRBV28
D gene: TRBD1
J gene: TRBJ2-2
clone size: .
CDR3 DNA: TGTGCCAGCAGTTTATGGTGGACAGGGTCAAACACCGGGGAGCTGTTTTTT
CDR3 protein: CASSLWWTGSNTGELFF

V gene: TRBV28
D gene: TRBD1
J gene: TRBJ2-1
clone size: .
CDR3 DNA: TGTGCCAGCAGTTCGCTAACAGGGGAATCCTACAATGAGCAGTTCTTC
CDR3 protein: CASSSLTGESYNEQFF

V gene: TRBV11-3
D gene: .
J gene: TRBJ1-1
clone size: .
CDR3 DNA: TGTGCCAGCAGCTTAGATCGGTCTGAAGCTTTCTTT
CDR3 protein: CASSLDRSEAFF

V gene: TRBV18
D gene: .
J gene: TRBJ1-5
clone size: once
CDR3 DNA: TGTGCCAGCTCACCATATAACAGGGAAGCCAATCAGCCCCAGCATTTT
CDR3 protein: CASSPYNREANQPQHF

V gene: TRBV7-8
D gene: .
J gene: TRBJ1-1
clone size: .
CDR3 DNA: TGTGCCAGCAGCTTAGGGACAGCGAACACTGAAGCTTTCTTT
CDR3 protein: CASSLGTANTEAFF

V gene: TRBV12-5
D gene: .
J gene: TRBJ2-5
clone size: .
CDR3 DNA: TGTGCTAGTGGTTTGGTAGGGGGAGGGCAGACCCAGTACTTC
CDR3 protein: CASGLVGGGQTQYF

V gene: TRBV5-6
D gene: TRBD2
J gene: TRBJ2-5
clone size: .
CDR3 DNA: TGTGCCAGCAGCTTGGGAGCGGGAGGGCCAGAGACCCAGTACTTC
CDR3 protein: CASSLGAGGPETQYF

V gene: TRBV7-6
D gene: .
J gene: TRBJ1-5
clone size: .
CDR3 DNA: TGTGCCAGCAGCTTAGGTTTGGCGGCTAGCAATCAGCCCCAGCATTTT
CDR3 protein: CASSLGLAASNQPQHF

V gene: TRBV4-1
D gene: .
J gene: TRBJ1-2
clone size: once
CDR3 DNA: TGCGCCAGCAGCCAAGCGACAGCCCCCTATGGCTACACCTTC
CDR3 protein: CASSQATAPYGYTF

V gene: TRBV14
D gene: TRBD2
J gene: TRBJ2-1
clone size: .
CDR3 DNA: TGTGCCAGCAGCTCCGCCGAGGGAGGGCCCTCCTACAATGAGCAGTTCTTC
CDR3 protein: CASSSAEGGPSYNEQFF

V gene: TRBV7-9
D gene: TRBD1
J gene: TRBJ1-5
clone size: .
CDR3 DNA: TGTGCCAGCAGCTCTGGACAGGCCGTTAATCAGCCCCAGCATTTT
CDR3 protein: CASSSGQAVNQPQHF

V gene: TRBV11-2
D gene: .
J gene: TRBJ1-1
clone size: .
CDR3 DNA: TGTGCCAGCAGCTTAGGTTCAGGGGCCACTGAAGCTTTCTTT
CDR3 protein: CASSLGSGATEAFF

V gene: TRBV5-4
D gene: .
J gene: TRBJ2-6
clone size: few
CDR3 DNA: TGTGCCAGCAGCTTGCGGGCTGGGGCCAACGTCCTGACTTTC
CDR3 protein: CASSLRAGANVLTF

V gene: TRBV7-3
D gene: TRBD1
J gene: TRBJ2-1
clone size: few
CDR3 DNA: TGTGCCAGCAGCTTAGTTCAGGGGGTCGGCAATGAGCAGTTCTTC
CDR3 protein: CASSLVQGVGNEQFF

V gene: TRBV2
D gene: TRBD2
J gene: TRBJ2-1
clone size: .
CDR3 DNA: TGTGCCAGCAGTGAAGCGGGGGGGGGAGCCTACAATGAGCAGTTCTTC
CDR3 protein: CASSEAGGGAYNEQFF